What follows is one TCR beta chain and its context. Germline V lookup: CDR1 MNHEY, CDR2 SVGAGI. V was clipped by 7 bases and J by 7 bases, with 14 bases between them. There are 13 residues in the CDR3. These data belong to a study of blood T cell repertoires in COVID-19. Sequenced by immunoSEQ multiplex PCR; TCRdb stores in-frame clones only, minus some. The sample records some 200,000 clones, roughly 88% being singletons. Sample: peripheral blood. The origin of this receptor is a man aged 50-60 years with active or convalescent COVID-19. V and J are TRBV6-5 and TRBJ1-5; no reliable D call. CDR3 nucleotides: TGTGCCAGCACGAGAGGGCTCCTCCAGCCCCAGCATTTT. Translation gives CASTRGLLQPQHF.